This entry lists 14 T cell receptor beta chains sequenced from one sample in a study of control samples from healthy donors and cancer patients. The assay was immunoSEQ multiplex PCR, and TCRdb's table has in-frame clones only and misses some. Of about 45,000 clones in the sample, around 93% are singletons; the top ten hold around a fifth. Sequenced sample: PBMCs. These receptors all come from a woman in her thirties or forties with head and neck cancer.

The V and J genes are TRBV7-9 and TRBJ2-7, with D uncertain. This CDR3 is built from 12 residues. V lost 5 bases, J lost 3 bases, and 8 bases lay in between. Per germline, CDR1 SEHNR and CDR2 FQNEAQ (reference sequence). In DNA form, the CDR3 reads TGTGCCAGCAGCCGTACGAGCTACGAGCAGTACTTC. Translating it yields CASSRTSYEQYF.

This chain connects TRBV7-9 to TRBJ1-2, with TRBD1 matching over 7 bases. V was pared by 6 bases and J by 6 bases, with 13 bases of the junction left unmatched. The CDR3 has 15 amino acids. The germline gives CDR1 SEHNR, CDR2 FQNEAQ (reference sequence). The CDR3 protein is CASSAGTGQLHGYTF. As DNA, the CDR3 is TGTGCCAGCAGTGCCGGCACGGGACAGTTGCATGGCTACACCTTC.

The V gene is TRBV3-1 (or the pseudogene TRBV3-2), the J gene TRBJ2-7; no definite D call. V lost 5 bases and J lost 0, with 11 bases in between. The CDR3 sequence is 14 residues long. CDR1 is LGHDT, CDR2 YNNKEL, per germline (reference sequence). In DNA, the CDR3 is TGTGCCAGCAGCGAAGCCTGGAGCTCCTACGAGCAGTACTTC. Its protein product is CASSEAWSSYEQYF.

The rearrangement links TRBV28 to TRBJ2-1, with 11 bases aligning to TRBD2. CDR1 MDHEN and CDR2 SYDVKM come from the germline V gene. Trimming removed 3 bases from V and 6 bases from J; junction bases left unmatched: 1. This CDR3 has 14 amino acids. For the CDR3, the DNA is TGTGCCAGCAGTTTGCTAGCGGGAGGCAATGAGCAGTTCTTC. Translation gives CASSLLAGGNEQFF.

The chain carries TRBV4-2 and TRBJ2-7; D perhaps matches TRBD1 (6 bases). Deletions cut 0 bases from V and 1 base from J, with 13 bases between. Looked up from germline, CDR1 is LGHNA and CDR2 is YNFKEQ. This CDR3 region has 16 residues. CDR3 region: CASSQEQGSGSYEQYF. In DNA form, the CDR3 reads TGTGCCAGCAGCCAAGAGCAGGGGAGCGGTTCCTACGAGCAGTACTTC.

This clone was recorded a few times. The chain couples TRBV7-3 to TRBJ2-1, with 9 bases aligning to TRBD1. In germline, CDR1 is SGHTA, CDR2 FQGTGA. V lost 2 bases and J lost 12; bases outside the gene matches: 5. The CDR3 extends over 13 amino acids. CDR3 sequence (DNA): TGTGCCAGCAGCTTAGGGGGACAGGGCGTGCAGTTCTTC. Amino acids: CASSLGGQGVQFF.

This sequence joins TRBV7-9 and TRBJ1-4; D gene ambiguous. Germline V gene lookup returns CDR1 SEHNR and CDR2 FQNEAQ (reference sequence). The V end was cut by 1 base, the J end by 0 bases, with 6 bases between. The CDR3 totals 15 residues. CDR3 DNA: TGTGCCAGCAGCTTAGTACCGACAACTAATGAAAAACTGTTTTTT. Translated, it gives CASSLVPTTNEKLFF.

This sequence joins TRBV5-1 and TRBJ1-6, with D maybe TRBD1 (5 bases). The germline gives CDR1 SGHRS, CDR2 YFSETQ. The length of the CDR3 is 15 residues. The ends were cut back, 0 bases at V and 6 bases at J, with 10 bases in the middle. The CDR3 coding sequence is TGCGCCAGCAGCTTGGAACAGGCTTTTAATTCACCCCTCCACTTT. As protein: CASSLEQAFNSPLHF.

The chain links TRBV28 to TRBJ1-1; TRBD1 matches at 8 bases. V was pared by 6 bases and J by 1 base, with 1 base of the junction left unmatched. Per germline, CDR1 MDHEN and CDR2 SYDVKM. This CDR3 spans 13 amino acids. Here the CDR3 reads CASRGQANTEAFF. DNA of the CDR3: TGTGCCAGCAGGGGACAGGCGAACACTGAAGCTTTCTTT.

CDR3 nucleotides: TGTGCCAGCGCAACCGGGCGAGGGGACTATGGCTACACCTTC. It translates to CASATGRGDYGYTF. The chain joins TRBV5-4 to TRBJ1-2; D is possibly TRBD1 (5 bases). Trimming left V 7 bases short and J 3 bases short, with 16 bases between. Germline V gives CDR1 SGHNT, CDR2 YYREEE (reference sequence). The CDR3 consists of 14 residues.

The rearrangement links TRBV11-2 to TRBJ2-5, with TRBD2 matching 14 bases. This CDR3 region has 18 residues. The germline gives CDR1 SGHAT, CDR2 FQNNGV. Trimming took 4 bases from V and 7 from J; bases not matched to a gene: 14. In nucleotides, the CDR3 is TGTGCCAGCAGCTCCGGACTAGCGGGGGGACCCGATCTTAGGACCCAGTACTTC. Its translation is CASSSGLAGGPDLRTQYF.

The chain employs TRBV14 and TRBJ2-7; D might be TRBD1 (6 bases). V was shortened by 4 bases and J by 3 bases, with 10 bases between the two germline ends. This CDR3 is built from 13 residues. CDR1 SGHDN and CDR2 FVKESK come from the germline V gene. CDR3 sequence: CASSLGHIYEQYF. The CDR3 DNA is TGTGCCAGCAGCCTGGGACATATCTACGAGCAGTACTTC.

The chain employs TRBV5-1 and TRBJ2-2, with D unresolved. Trimming took 5 bases from V and 0 from J, leaving 11 bases between them. The V gene's germline CDR1 is SGHRS and CDR2 YFSETQ. The CDR3 has 15 amino acids. Here the CDR3 reads CASSPPTANTGELFF. The CDR3 nucleotides read TGCGCCAGCAGTCCGCCGACTGCGAACACCGGGGAGCTGTTTTTT.

The chain combines TRBV5-1 with TRBJ2-7; unclear D gene. Germline CDR1 is SGHRS and CDR2 is YFSETQ. This CDR3 has 13 amino acids. Trimming took off 0 bases at V and 2 bases at J, with 6 bases between the two ends. The CDR3 sequence: CASSLARTYEQYF. The CDR3 region has the DNA TGCGCCAGCAGCTTGGCGAGGACCTACGAGCAGTACTTC.